This TCR beta chain was observed in a study of CD8 T cells in ankylosing spondylitis (dated by TCRdb to the late 2010s). About the investigation overall: The study set out to find disease-linked TCR variants by profiling T cell receptor beta repertoires in ankylosing spondylitis patients and healthy donors. The whole study cohort included 85 to 120 healthy donors and 25 ankylosing spondylitis patients. Samples of peripheral blood were taken, and for ankylosing spondylitis patients, synovial fluid was collected as well. Points the paper makes about the study in general: The disease-linked clones had a CD8+ phenotype and were found at relatively low frequencies in peripheral blood. Some of the motif variants had been reported before in the synovial fluid and blood of reactive arthritis patients, a finding that suggests common disease-initiation mechanisms. Blood from ankylosing spondylitis patients appeared to be characterized by a TCR beta motif composed of several highly homologous amino acid variants. The disease-linked clones were reported as significantly enriched in matched synovial fluid samples from ankylosing spondylitis patients.

This clonotype was seen a handful of times. The antigen it binds to is not known. No base quality information exists; no much larger clone differs at one position. Sequencing instrument: Illumina HiSeq 2500. Quantitative 5'-RACE with molecular barcodes was the method used to prepare the TCR beta libraries. For the original study's pipeline: To identify disease-linked TCR variants, a new computational method was used, one built on a probabilistic model of VDJ rearrangement. The public reads were reprocessed in TCRdb via fastp at Q25 and MiXCR, keeping in-frame beta chains. When rows share a CDR3 protein, they turn into one entry using the most common DNA and genes. V and J calls and clone size were set by TCRdb, not the authors. Across this sample there are about 210,000 distinct CDR3 sequences, with just under 7.5% seen only once. The top ten clonotypes cover approximately 15% of the sample. V lost 1 base and J lost 5 bases, and the count of bases not matched to a germline gene is 11. Taken from the germline V gene, the CDR1 and CDR2 loops are MNHEY and SVGAGI. From cysteine to phenylalanine, the CDR3 is 17 amino acids long. The DNA shown is the 51-base CDR3, in frame from base 1.

This receptor was obtained from a male donor with ankylosing spondylitis. The sequence links TRBV6-5 to TRBJ2-7; 10 of the junction bases match TRBD2. Sample: blood, either unsorted or a sorted T cell fraction (not recorded which). The CDR3 is CASSYLPRPSGSHEQYF. Read as DNA, the sequence is TGTGCCAGCAGTTACTTACCCCGGCCTAGCGGGAGCCACGAGCAGTACTTC.